This TCR beta chain was identified during a study of blood T cell repertoires in COVID-19 (dated by TCRdb to 2018 to 2020). Regarding the research as a whole: Samples covering the acute and convalescent phases of COVID-19 were provided by collaborators in the United States, Italy and Spain. Where HLA class I and class II types were available, the types were taken from metadata supplied by the sample provider, not from assay-based typing. The dataset comprised deeply sampled blood TCRbeta repertoires from subjects exposed to, actively infected with, or recovered from COVID-19. The prospective study material was composed of cDNA or gDNA derived from T cells, B-cell-depleted T cells, or PBMCs. Samples came from the ongoing ImmuneRACE study (first 160 participants) plus 1,254 subjects from 6 global collaborators. The repertoires were released in a freely available public database intended as a resource for research on the immune response to SARS-CoV-2. The sample metadata nearly always contained a de-identified subject ID, COVID-19 status, age in years and sex.

Here is what the overall study found, with its caveats: The amount of clinical and demographic metadata varied by source and participant and was provided uncurated.

TCRbeta CDR3 regions were amplified from genomic DNA by means of the immunoSEQ Assay, a bias-controlled multiplex PCR. The source study handled its data this way. The number of nucleated cells in each sample was estimated by amplification of reference gene primers within the assay. To quantify the absolute abundance of each unique TCRbeta CDR3 rearrangement, sequence reads were collapsed and filtered. For each sample, productive Simpson clonality was calculated by taking the square root of Simpson's diversity index across productive rearrangements. The immuneACCESS repertoire file appears here via TCRdb, limited to in-frame rearrangements. These files lack a portion of the clones; in checked studies, under half of the deficit traces to unresolved V genes, and the cause of the others is not known. That table is the source of V, J and clone size, and D and trimming were worked out from the DNA. The sample includes roughly 150,000 clones, with approximately 88% observed a single time. 5.2% of the sample rests with the top ten.

The germline V gene encodes CDR1 LGHNT and CDR2 FRNRAP. From the cysteine up to the phenylalanine, the CDR3 has a length of 13 residues. This entry keeps only the CDR3 DNA: 39 bases, framed from base 1. Trimming at the junction amounts to 6 bases on V and 1 base on J, and the germline ends lie 9 bases apart. This clone has a single count. Its antigen specificity is not known. Per-nucleotide qualities are absent, and no much larger clonotype sits a single base away. Participants in the prospective study were enrolled through a virtual design, were aged roughly 18 to 100 years, and lived in approximately 24 United States geographic areas. In the prospective study, participants were assigned to cohorts based on the clinical history participants reported in a screening survey and a study questionnaire. Exposed participants had been in contact with someone with a PCR-confirmed or clinician-diagnosed COVID-19 case within 2 weeks of study entry. In the prospective study, whole blood, serum and a nasopharyngeal or oropharyngeal swab were collected from each participant by mobile phlebotomists. Over a roughly 2-month period, participants in the prospective study had the option of providing additional blood draws and questionnaires. Blood samples from the prospective study were shipped frozen or at room temperature prior to DNA extraction.

This TCR was sampled from an older man who had been exposed to COVID-19. Recombination joined TRBV12-5 with TRBJ2-5, with the D gene call left open. Specimen: PBMCs or T cells enriched from blood (not recorded which). CDR3 region: CASGLGSQETQYF. The DNA reads as follows: TGTGCTAGTGGGCTGGGCAGCCAAGAGACCCAGTACTTC.